This TCR beta chain was documented in a study of blood T cells in healthy people across ages. Study-wide results and limits: The donors' CMV status was not determined, possibly confounding changes in expanded clonotypes. Naive CD4+ cells and diversity were both higher in long-lived donors than in aged donors.

The CDR3 extends over 15 amino acids. Germline lookup yields CDR1 LGHNA and CDR2 YSLEER. Trimming stripped 0 bases from V and 1 base from J, with 9 bases between. RNA extraction gave at least 6 micrograms of total RNA per sample. As concerns this clonotype: The antigen is undetermined.

Sample-barcoded 5' priming and a J-beta primer mix drove a second PCR of about 6 to 11 cycles. TCRdb fed the 5' RACE reads into MiXCR, producing one record per CDR3 protein. This table has approximately 690,000 distinct CDR3 sequences, roughly 43% appearing once. This TCR came from a man older than 75 in good health. The chain couples TRBV4-3 to TRBJ1-2; D is ambiguous. The sequencing sample was made of blood. The CDR3: CASSQDRRVNYGYTF. Here the CDR3 DNA reads TGCGCCAGCAGCCAAGACCGGCGGGTTAACTATGGCTACACCTTC.